The 23 T cell receptor beta chains below all came from one sample that was sequenced in a study of blood T cell repertoires in COVID-19. The assay was immunoSEQ multiplex PCR, and TCRdb's table has in-frame clones only and misses some. Among about 260,000 clones listed, about 86% were seen once. The sample taken for sequencing was PBMCs or T cells enriched from blood (not recorded which). Receptors were obtained from a man under 40 with acute COVID-19.

This chain uses TRBV24-1 with TRBJ2-5; D gene uncertain. Trimming shortened V by 5 bases and J by 0 bases, and 6 bases separated the two germline ends. CDR3 length: 13 amino acids. Germline V gene sequence: CDR1 KGHDR, CDR2 SFDVKD. The CDR3 is CATSGSNQETQYF. In DNA, the CDR3 is TGTGCCACCAGTGGAAGCAACCAAGAGACCCAGTACTTC.

This chain connects TRBV12-3 or TRBV12-4 to TRBJ1-1; the D gene is possibly TRBD1 (5 bases). Between the trimmed V and J ends, which lost 2 bases and 8 bases, there was a span of 12 bases. CDR3 length equals 13 residues. CDR3 sequence reads: CASSLSRALEAFF. The CDR3, as DNA: TGTGCCAGCAGTTTATCCAGGGCGCTAGAAGCTTTCTTT.

The chain combines TRBV7-2 with TRBJ2-1; the D gene is possibly TRBD1 (6 bases). Trimming stripped 2 bases from V and 6 bases from J, with 11 bases between. The CDR3 spans 14 residues. CDR1 and CDR2 from the germline V gene are SGHTA and FQGNSA. The CDR3 sequence is CASSLRRGGNEQFF. The CDR3 region has the DNA TGTGCCAGCAGCTTAAGACGAGGGGGCAATGAGCAGTTCTTC.

The chain couples TRBV19 to TRBJ1-4, with TRBD1 matching over 7 bases. The CDR3 is 15 amino acids. Trimming took 3 bases from V and 3 from J; bases not matched to a gene: 4. Germline CDR1 is LNHDA and CDR2 is SQIVND (reference sequence). This CDR3 reads CASSILGTANEKLFF. DNA for the CDR3: TGTGCCAGTAGTATCCTTGGGACAGCTAATGAAAAACTGTTTTTT.

The chain recombines TRBV12-5 with TRBJ1-2; TRBD1 matches 9 bases. The trim removed 8 bases at V and 4 bases at J, leaving 11 bases unmatched. Germline V gene data show CDR1 as LGHNT and CDR2 as FRNRAP. The length of the CDR3 is 15 residues. Written as DNA, the CDR3 is TGTGCTAGTAAAGCGACAGGGGGGAAGCCCTATGGCTACACCTTC. It encodes CASKATGGKPYGYTF.

The gene calls are TRBV24-1 and TRBJ2-1, with a weak D call TRBD1 (5 bases). Trimming pared 4 bases from V and 5 bases from J, leaving 11 bases between. Germline lookup yields CDR1 KGHDR and CDR2 SFDVKD. CDR3 length equals 14 residues. CDR3 protein: CATSDPFRDNEQFF. The DNA of the CDR3 is TGTGCCACCAGTGACCCCTTCAGGGACAATGAGCAGTTCTTC.

This rearrangement joins TRBV11-2 to TRBJ1-1; D is uncertain. This CDR3 has 14 residues. The V end lost 5 bases, the J end lost 1 base, and 11 bases lay between the germline ends. Germline V gene lookup returns CDR1 SGHAT and CDR2 FQNNGV. The CDR3 reads CASSRFTGNTEAFF. DNA of the CDR3: TGTGCCAGCAGCCGCTTTACGGGGAACACTGAAGCTTTCTTT.

The chain carries TRBV3-1 (or the pseudogene TRBV3-2) and TRBJ2-3; TRBD1 matches 7 bases. There are 14 residues in the CDR3. Germline assignment: CDR1 LGHDT and CDR2 YNNKEL (reference sequence). The V segment lost 4 bases and the J segment 1 base; nucleotides outside the gene matches: 2. In nucleotides, the CDR3 is TGTGCCAGCAGCCTTCAGGGGGGCACAGATACGCAGTATTTT. Its protein product is CASSLQGGTDTQYF.

J is TRBJ2-1 and V is TRBV7-2; unclear D gene. CDR1 and CDR2 from the germline V gene are SGHTA and FQGNSA. CDR3 length: 13 amino acids. Trimming took 1 base from V and 9 from J, leaving 10 bases between them. The CDR3 sequence is CASSLGAYLEQFF. CDR3 nucleotide sequence: TGTGCCAGCAGCTTAGGGGCCTACCTTGAGCAGTTCTTC.

The chain links TRBV5-4 to TRBJ2-3; 15 bases are a match to TRBD2. CDR1 and CDR2 (germline): SGHNT, YYREEE (reference sequence). The CDR3 is 15 residues long. J lost 6 bases, V lost 4 bases, and 3 bases had no gene match. The CDR3: CASSRTSGGVDTQYF. CDR3 nucleotide sequence: TGTGCCAGCAGCCGGACTAGCGGGGGGGTCGATACGCAGTATTTT.

The chain uses TRBV6-5 and TRBJ1-5; D might be TRBD1 (6 bases). CDR1 is MNHEY, CDR2 SVGAGI, per germline. CDR3 length equals 15 residues. V lost 2 bases, J lost 7 bases, and 15 bases lay in between. CDR3 sequence reads: CASSYGRGFRQPQHF. Written as DNA, the CDR3 is TGTGCCAGCAGTTACGGCAGGGGCTTTAGACAGCCCCAGCATTTT.

For this clone: One end of the junction does not line up with germline, which may come from a read error. The chain carries TRBV5-1 and TRBJ1-4, with TRBD1 identical over 8 bases. Germline V lookup: CDR1 SGHRS, CDR2 YFSETQ. The CDR3 is 16 residues long. CDR3 DNA sequence: TGTGCCAGCAGCAATACGCAGGGGGCTAATGGGGAAAAACTGTTTTTT. Translated, it gives CASSNTQGANGEKLFF.

The CDR3 nucleotides are TGTGCCAGCAAACAGCGGGGGGGCCGGGCTGATACGCAGTATTTT. Translation gives CASKQRGGRADTQYF. This chain joins TRBV28 and TRBJ2-3; TRBD2 matches at 10 bases. This CDR3 is built from 15 residues. Germline V CDR1 and CDR2: MDHEN, SYDVKM. J lost 6 bases, V lost 7 bases, and 10 bases had no gene match. The variable domain in full, with the rest retrieved from reference TRBV28 and TRBJ2-3, is DVKVTQSSRYLVKRTGEKVFLECVQDMDHENMFWYRQDPGLGLRLIYFSYDVKMKEKGDIPEGYSVSREKKERFSLILESASTNQTSMYLCASKQRGGRADTQYFGPGTRLTVL.

The chain recombines TRBV18 with TRBJ2-7, with D possibly being TRBD1 (6 bases). Deletions cut 4 bases from V and 3 bases from J, with 13 bases between. Germline CDR1 KGHSH, CDR2 LQKENI. This CDR3 is built from 14 residues. CDR3 protein: CASSLGAKDYEQYV. The CDR3 DNA reads as TGTGCCAGCTCACTGGGGGCTAAAGACTACGAGCAGTACGTC.

This rearrangement joins TRBV7-2 to TRBJ1-2; 7 bases are a match to TRBD1. V trimming: 5 bases; J trimming: 3 bases; junction bases outside the gene matches: 6. This CDR3 comprises 14 residues. Looked up from germline, CDR1 is SGHTA and CDR2 is FQGNSA. As DNA, the CDR3 is TGTGCCAGCAGCCCCGGCAGGGGGGACTATGGCTACACCTTC. Encoded protein: CASSPGRGDYGYTF.

The rearrangement joins TRBV10-3 to TRBJ2-3, with a possible D match to TRBD2 (6 bases). Germline V CDR1 and CDR2: ENHRY, SYGVKD. The CDR3 is made up of 14 amino acids. Between the trimmed V and J ends, which lost 2 bases and 2 bases, there was a span of 8 bases. The CDR3 coding sequence is TGTGCCATCAGTGAGCGGGGGAACACAGATACGCAGTATTTT. This codes for CAISERGNTDTQYF.

The chain combines TRBV24-1 with TRBJ1-1; tentatively, D is TRBD1 (5 bases). The V gene's germline CDR1 is KGHDR and CDR2 SFDVKD. V was pared by 4 bases and J by 7 bases, with 9 bases between. This CDR3 has 12 amino acids. The CDR3 sequence: CATSEGVGEAFF. CDR3 DNA: TGTGCCACCAGTGAAGGGGTGGGTGAAGCTTTCTTT.

J is TRBJ2-1 and V is TRBV6-4; TRBD1 agrees at 8 bases. Germline CDR1 MRHNA, CDR2 SNTAGT. V shed 6 bases and J 6 bases; nucleotides not matched to a gene: 4. The length of the CDR3 is 13 residues. Here the CDR3 DNA reads TGTGCCAGCAGAGCTACAGGGGGCAATGAGCAGTTCTTC. This gives the protein CASRATGGNEQFF.

The rearrangement joins TRBV9 to TRBJ1-6; D unclear. V gave up 0 bases and J gave up 9 bases, with 19 bases separating them. This CDR3 has 17 amino acids. CDR1 and CDR2 from the germline V gene are SGDLS and YYNGEE. The DNA for the CDR3 is TGTGCCAGCAGCGTAGATCCGGGAGGGCGAGTAGGTTCACCCCTCCACTTT. Its translation: CASSVDPGGRVGSPLHF.

The chain recombines TRBV11-2 with TRBJ2-1; 8 bases are a match to TRBD2. Germline V lookup: CDR1 SGHAT, CDR2 FQNNGV. This CDR3 comprises 15 residues. J lost 2 bases, V lost 1 base, and 1 base had no gene match. The CDR3 region is CASSLAGGPYNEQFF. The CDR3 nucleotides are TGTGCCAGCAGCTTAGCGGGAGGGCCCTACAATGAGCAGTTCTTC.

The CDR3 reads CASSPRDSLGYTF. Written as DNA, the CDR3 is TGTGCCAGCAGCCCCCGGGACAGCTTGGGCTACACCTTC. V gene TRBV9 combines with J gene TRBJ1-2, with TRBD1 matching over 7 bases. Losses at the gene ends were 4 bases for V and 8 bases for J; bases not matched to a gene: 8. CDR1 and CDR2 (germline): SGDLS, YYNGEE. CDR3 size: 13 residues.

The chain joins TRBV7-3 to TRBJ2-1; D possibly corresponds to TRBD2 (6 bases). Trimming pared 3 bases from V and 9 bases from J, leaving 24 bases between. Per germline, CDR1 SGHTA and CDR2 FQGTGA. The length of the CDR3 is 17 residues. CDR3 sequence (DNA): TGTGCCAGCAGCTTCTCTTCCCGGGGACTCATAAGTGGTGAGCAGTTCTTC. Its translation: CASSFSSRGLISGEQFF.

V and J are TRBV7-2 and TRBJ1-5; D call uncertain. The germline V and J ends were trimmed by 0 bases and 14 bases, with 14 bases remaining between them. The CDR3 totals 13 residues. CDR1 and CDR2 from the germline V gene are SGHTA and FQGNSA. In nucleotides, the CDR3 is TGTGCCAGCAGCTTAGCGCGAGGGTATGGGGAGCATTTT. It encodes CASSLARGYGEHF. Drawing the rest from reference TRBV7-2 and TRBJ1-5, the complete variable domain is GAGVSQSPSNKVTEKGKDVELRCDPISGHTALYWYRQSLGQGLEFLIYFQGNSAPDKSGLPSDRFSAERTGGSVSTLTIQRTQQEDSAVYLCASSLARGYGEHFGDGTRLSIL.